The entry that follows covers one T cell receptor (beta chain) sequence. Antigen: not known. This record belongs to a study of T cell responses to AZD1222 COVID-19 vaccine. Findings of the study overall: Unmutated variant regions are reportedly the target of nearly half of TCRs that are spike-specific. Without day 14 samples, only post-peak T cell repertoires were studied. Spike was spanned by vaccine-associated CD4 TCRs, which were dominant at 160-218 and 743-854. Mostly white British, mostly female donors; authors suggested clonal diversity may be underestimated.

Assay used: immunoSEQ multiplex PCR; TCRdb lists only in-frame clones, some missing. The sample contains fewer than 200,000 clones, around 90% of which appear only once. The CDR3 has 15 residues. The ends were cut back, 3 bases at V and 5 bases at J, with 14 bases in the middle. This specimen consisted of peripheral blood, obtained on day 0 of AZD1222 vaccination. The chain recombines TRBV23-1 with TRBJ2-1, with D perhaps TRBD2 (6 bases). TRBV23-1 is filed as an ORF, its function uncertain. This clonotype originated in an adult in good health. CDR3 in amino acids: CASSHREDYNNEQFF. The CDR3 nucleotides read TGCGCCAGCAGTCATCGAGAGGACTACAACAATGAGCAGTTCTTC.